Listed here is a single TCR beta chain. These data originate in a study of blood T cell repertoires in COVID-19. The V end was cut by 10 bases, the J end by 1 base, with 14 bases between. The CDR3 consists of 14 residues. Germline V gene data show CDR1 as MNHEY and CDR2 as SVGAGI. The protocol was immunoSEQ multiplex PCR, while the TCRdb copy is restricted to in-frame clones and leaves out a portion. The profile shows hundreds of thousands of clones, 80% to 95% of them singletons. Sequencing input: peripheral blood. The chain combines TRBV6-5 with TRBJ1-5; D is possibly TRBD1 (6 bases). The TCR originated in a man in his 60s with COVID-19, enrolled during active disease. The CDR3 nucleotides are TGTGCCACAAAAGGGGGTGGGAGCAATCAGCCCCAGCATTTT. Encoded protein: CATKGGGSNQPQHF.